This T cell receptor (beta chain) was sequenced for a study of blood T cell repertoires in COVID-19. The overall study: Sample material is recorded as cDNA or gDNA derived from T cells, B-cell-depleted T cells, or PBMCs.

Original data processing: Amplification of reference gene primers provided the estimated nucleated cell counts. Assay used: immunoSEQ multiplex PCR; TCRdb lists only in-frame clones, some missing. V, J and clone size are those of that table, while D and trimming were read from the DNA. The table has approximately 270,000 clones, approximately 90% seen once. The table lists this clone with a few counts. This sequence originates from a man aged 18 to 30 with active or convalescent COVID-19. Sequencing input: peripheral blood.

CDR3 loop: CASSQETGGGTEAFF. The CDR3 nucleotides read TGTGCCAGCAGCCAGGAAACAGGGGGAGGTACTGAAGCTTTCTTT. The chain carries TRBV3-1 (or the pseudogene TRBV3-2) and TRBJ1-1, with 8 bases lining up with TRBD1. Germline-derived CDR1 and CDR2 are LGHDT and YNNKEL (reference sequence). The CDR3 has 15 amino acids. V trimming: 3 bases; J trimming: 5 bases; junction bases outside the gene matches: 8.